This T cell receptor beta chain was recorded in a study of blood T cell repertoires in COVID-19. TCRdb keeps only in-frame clones here, not all; method: immunoSEQ multiplex PCR. In the table there are 80,000 to 100,000 clones, 70% to 85% of which are singletons. Germline lookup yields CDR1 SNHLY and CDR2 FYNNEI. CDR3 size: 16 residues. Trimming left V 3 bases short and J 0 bases short, with 12 bases between. The gene calls are TRBV2 and TRBJ2-4; tentative D call: TRBD2 (6 bases). This receptor was obtained from a man in his 70s with active or convalescent COVID-19. Sample: peripheral blood. The CDR3 bases are TGTGCCAGCAGTGAGGGACTTCTTCTAGCCAAAAACATTCAGTACTTC. Translating it yields CASSEGLLLAKNIQYF.